The TCR beta chain under discussion was sequenced for a study of T cell responses to AZD1222 COVID-19 vaccine. Study results and limitations: Close to half of all spike-specific TCRs reportedly target regions of the variants that are unmutated. Repertoire sampling happened only post peak T cell response. Along spike, vaccine-associated CD4 TCRs were found throughout, with dominance at 160-218 and 743-854.

Note on this clone: Its antigen is still unknown.

V shed 8 bases, J shed 1 base, and the junction held 1 base outside the gene matches. CDR1 and CDR2 from the germline V gene are MNHEY and SVGAGI. The CDR3 has 12 residues. Only in-frame clones appear in the TCRdb table, and some are missing; sequencing was by immunoSEQ multiplex PCR. The top ten hold approximately 6.2% of the sample, which has 150,000 to 200,000 clones, less than 95% seen once. Pooling covered second doses at about 4 or about 12 weeks. The J gene is TRBJ2-5, the V gene TRBV6-5, with 7 bases fitting TRBD1. Source: peripheral blood, taken 28 days after the second AZD1222 dose. The clonotype comes from an adult who received the AZD1222 COVID-19 vaccine. The CDR3 protein is CASRDSQETQYF. The CDR3 DNA follows: TGTGCCAGCCGGGACAGCCAAGAGACCCAGTACTTC.